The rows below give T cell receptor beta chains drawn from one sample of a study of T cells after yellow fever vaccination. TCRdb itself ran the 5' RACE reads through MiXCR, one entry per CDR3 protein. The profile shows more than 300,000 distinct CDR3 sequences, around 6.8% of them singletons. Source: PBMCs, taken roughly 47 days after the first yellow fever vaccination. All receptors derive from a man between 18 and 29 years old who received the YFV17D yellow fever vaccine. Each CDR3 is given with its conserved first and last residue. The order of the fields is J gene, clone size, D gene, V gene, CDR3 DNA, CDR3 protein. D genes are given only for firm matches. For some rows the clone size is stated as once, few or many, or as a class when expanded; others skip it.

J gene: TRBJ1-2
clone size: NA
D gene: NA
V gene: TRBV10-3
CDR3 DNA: TGTGCCATCACCTCAGGGGACTATGGCTACACCTTC
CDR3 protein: CAITSGDYGYTF

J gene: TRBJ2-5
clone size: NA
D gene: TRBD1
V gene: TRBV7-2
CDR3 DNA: TGTGCCAGCAGCTTAGTCGGGACAGGGAGAGAGACCCAGTACTTC
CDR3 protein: CASSLVGTGRETQYF

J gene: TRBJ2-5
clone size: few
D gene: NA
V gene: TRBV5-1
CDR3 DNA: TGCGCCAGCAGCTTTGAAGGGACACAAGAGACCCAGTACTTC
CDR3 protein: CASSFEGTQETQYF

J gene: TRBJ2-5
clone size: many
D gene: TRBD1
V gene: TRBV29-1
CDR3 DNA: TGCAGCGTCGAGGGGGCGTTGGGAGAGACCCAGTACTTC
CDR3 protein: CSVEGALGETQYF

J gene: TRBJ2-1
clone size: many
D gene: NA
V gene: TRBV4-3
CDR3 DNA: TGCGCCAGCAGCCAAGGGCGGGCAAGCTCCTACAATGAGCAGTTCTTC
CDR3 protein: CASSQGRASSYNEQFF

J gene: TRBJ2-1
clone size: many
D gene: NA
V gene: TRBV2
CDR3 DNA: TGTGCCAGCAGGATGGGTTACTCCTACAATGAGCAGTTCTTC
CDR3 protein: CASRMGYSYNEQFF

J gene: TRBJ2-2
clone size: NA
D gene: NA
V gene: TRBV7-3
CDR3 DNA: TGTGCCAGCAGCCCGGGACACTACACCGGGGAGCTGTTTTTT
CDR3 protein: CASSPGHYTGELFF

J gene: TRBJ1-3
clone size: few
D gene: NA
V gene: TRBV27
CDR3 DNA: TGTGCCAGCAGTCCGGGGGCGGGAAACACCATATATTTT
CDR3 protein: CASSPGAGNTIYF

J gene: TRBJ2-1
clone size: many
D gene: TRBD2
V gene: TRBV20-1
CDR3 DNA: TGCAGTGCTAGAGCCCCAACTAGCGGGGGGTACAATGAGCAGTTCTTC
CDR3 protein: CSARAPTSGGYNEQFF

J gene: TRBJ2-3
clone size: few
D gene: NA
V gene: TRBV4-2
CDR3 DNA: TGTGCCAGCAGCCAAGATGACGGGGCGAGCACAGATACGCAGTATTTT
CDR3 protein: CASSQDDGASTDTQYF

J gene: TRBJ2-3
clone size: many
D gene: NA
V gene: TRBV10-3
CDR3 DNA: TGTGCCATCTCTTTAGCGCCACGGGGAGATACGCAGTATTTT
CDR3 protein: CAISLAPRGDTQYF

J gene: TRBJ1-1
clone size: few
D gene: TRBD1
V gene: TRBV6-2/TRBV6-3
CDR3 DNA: TGTGCCAGCAGTGACAAACTCGGGACAGGGCGGAACACTGAAGCTTTCTTT
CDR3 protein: CASSDKLGTGRNTEAFF

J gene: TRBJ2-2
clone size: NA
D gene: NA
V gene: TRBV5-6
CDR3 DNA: TGTGCCAGCAGCCCTGGTGCGGGGGCGGATACCGGGGAGCTGTTTTTT
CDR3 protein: CASSPGAGADTGELFF

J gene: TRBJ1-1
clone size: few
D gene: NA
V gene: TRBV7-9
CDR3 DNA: TGTGCCAGCAGCGGATACAGTGGGGGACCTCCTGAAGCTTTCTTT
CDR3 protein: CASSGYSGGPPEAFF

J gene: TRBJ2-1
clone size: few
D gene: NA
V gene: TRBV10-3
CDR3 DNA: TGTGCCATCAGTGAGTCTGAAACGGTTGAGCAGTTCTTC
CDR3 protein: CAISESETVEQFF

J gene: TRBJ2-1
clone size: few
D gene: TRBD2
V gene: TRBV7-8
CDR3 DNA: TGTGCCAGCAGCTTAGAAAGCGGGGGACCCCTTGGTGAGCAGTTCTTC
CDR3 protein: CASSLESGGPLGEQFF

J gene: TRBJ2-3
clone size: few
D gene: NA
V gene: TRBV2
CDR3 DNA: TGTGCCAGCAGTGAACGGTCGGATACGCAGTATTTT
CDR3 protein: CASSERSDTQYF

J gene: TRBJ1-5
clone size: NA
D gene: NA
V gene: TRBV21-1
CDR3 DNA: TGTGCCATCGCCGGGACAGCCAGCGGTGGCAATCAGCCCCAGCATTTT
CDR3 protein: CAIAGTASGGNQPQHF

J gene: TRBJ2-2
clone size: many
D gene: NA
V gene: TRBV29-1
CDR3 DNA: TGCGGGGGACTTCTCGAGAACACCGGGGAGCTGTTTTTT
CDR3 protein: CGGLLENTGELFF

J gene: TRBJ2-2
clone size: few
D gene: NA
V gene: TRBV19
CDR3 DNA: TGTGCCAGTAGTGTCCGGACCGGAACCGGGGAGCTGTTTTTT
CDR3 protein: CASSVRTGTGELFF

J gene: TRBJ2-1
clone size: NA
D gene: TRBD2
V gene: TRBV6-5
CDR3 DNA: TGTGCCAGCAGTTATACTAGCGGGGGGGTGGGTTCCAATGAGCAGTTCTTC
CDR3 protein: CASSYTSGGVGSNEQFF

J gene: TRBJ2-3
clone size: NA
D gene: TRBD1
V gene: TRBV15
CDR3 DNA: TGTGCCAGCCGACGAGGGGGCAGCACAGATACGCAGTATTTT
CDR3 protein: CASRRGGSTDTQYF

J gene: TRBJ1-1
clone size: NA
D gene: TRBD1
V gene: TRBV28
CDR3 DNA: TGTGCCAGCAGTTTATGGACACCGGGACAGGGGGTCGAAGCTTTCTTT
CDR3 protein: CASSLWTPGQGVEAFF

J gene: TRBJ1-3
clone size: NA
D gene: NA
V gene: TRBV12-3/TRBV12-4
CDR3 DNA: TGTGCCAGCAGTCCTTCGCGGATCTCTGGAAACACCATATATTTT
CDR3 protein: CASSPSRISGNTIYF

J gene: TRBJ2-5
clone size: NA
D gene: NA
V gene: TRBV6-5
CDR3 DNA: TGTGCCAGCAGCCCAAGCCTCGAGACCCAGTACTTC
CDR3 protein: CASSPSLETQYF

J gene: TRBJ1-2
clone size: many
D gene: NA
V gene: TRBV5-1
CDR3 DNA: TGCGCCAGCAGCTTGGGAGGGGATGGCTACACCTTC
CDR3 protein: CASSLGGDGYTF

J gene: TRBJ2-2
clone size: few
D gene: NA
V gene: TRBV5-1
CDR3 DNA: TGCGCCAGCAGAATGGGACTGGGGTTAGTCGGGGAGCTGTTTTTT
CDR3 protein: CASRMGLGLVGELFF

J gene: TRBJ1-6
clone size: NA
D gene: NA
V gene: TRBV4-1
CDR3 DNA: TGCGCCAGCAGCCAAGATAGCGGGAGTGTAAAATCACCCCTCCACTTT
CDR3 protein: CASSQDSGSVKSPLHF

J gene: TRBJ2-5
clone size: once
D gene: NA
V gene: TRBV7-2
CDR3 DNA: TGTGCCAGCAGCCGGGACCGCCAAGAGACCCGGTACTTC
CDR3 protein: CASSRDRQETRYF

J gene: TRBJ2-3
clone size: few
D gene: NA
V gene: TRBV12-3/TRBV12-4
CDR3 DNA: TGTGCCAGCAGTCCTCAGGTGGGGGGCACAGATACGCAGTATTTT
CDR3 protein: CASSPQVGGTDTQYF

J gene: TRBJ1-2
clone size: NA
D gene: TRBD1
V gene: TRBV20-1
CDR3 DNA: TGCAGTGCTTATCAGGGGGCTGGCTATGGCTACACCTTC
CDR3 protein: CSAYQGAGYGYTF

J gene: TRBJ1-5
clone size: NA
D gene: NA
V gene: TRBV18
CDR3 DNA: TGTGCCAGCTCACTAACCGGGCGTAGCAATCAGCCCCAGCATTTT
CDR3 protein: CASSLTGRSNQPQHF

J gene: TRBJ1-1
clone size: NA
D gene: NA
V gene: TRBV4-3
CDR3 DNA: TGCGCCAGCAGCCAAGATAGATGGACTCAGAACACTGAAGCTTTCTTT
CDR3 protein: CASSQDRWTQNTEAFF

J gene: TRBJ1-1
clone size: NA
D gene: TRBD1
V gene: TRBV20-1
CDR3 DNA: TGCAGTGCGGAAGACAGGGGCGGTAACACTGAAGCTTTCTTT
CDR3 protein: CSAEDRGGNTEAFF

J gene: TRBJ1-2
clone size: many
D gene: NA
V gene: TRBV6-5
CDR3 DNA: TGTGCCAGCACCCAAGGAGGGGAGGGTTTCGGTGGCTACACCTTC
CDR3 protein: CASTQGGEGFGGYTF

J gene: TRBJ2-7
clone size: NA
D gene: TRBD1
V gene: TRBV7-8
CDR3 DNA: TGTGCCAGCAGCCCACTGGACAGGTCCTACGAGCAGTACTTC
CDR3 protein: CASSPLDRSYEQYF

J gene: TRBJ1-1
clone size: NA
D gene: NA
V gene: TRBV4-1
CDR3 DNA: TGCGCCAGCAGCACCCGAACAGCAATGAACACTGAAGCTTTCTTT
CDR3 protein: CASSTRTAMNTEAFF

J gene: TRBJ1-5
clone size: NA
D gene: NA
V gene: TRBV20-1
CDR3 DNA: TGCAGTGCGCAGGTGGGGGGGAATCAGCCCCAGCATTTT
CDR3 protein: CSAQVGGNQPQHF

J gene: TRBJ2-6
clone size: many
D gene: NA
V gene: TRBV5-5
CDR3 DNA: TGTGCCAGCAGGCAGGTTATGGTCTCTGGGGCCAACGTCCTGACTTTC
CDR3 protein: CASRQVMVSGANVLTF

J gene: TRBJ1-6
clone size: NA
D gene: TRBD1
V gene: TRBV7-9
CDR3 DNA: TGTGCCAGCAGCTTAGAACAGGGGCGAGGTAATTCACCCCTCCACTTT
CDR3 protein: CASSLEQGRGNSPLHF